Shown below are 2 T cell receptor beta chains from a single sample sequenced in a study of human T cells and chemical hapten exposure. Regarding time point: patch test 1, 2 weeks after DPC sensitization. Treatment here: therapeutic diphenylcyclopropenone sensitization with weekly scalp DPC. TCRdb ran MiXCR on the RACE reads and lists one entry per CDR3 protein. The sample yields fewer than 200,000 distinct CDR3 sequences, around 24% seen once. The source material was whole blood, sampled in connection with sensitization to the hapten diphenylcyclopropenone (DPC). These receptors all stem from a woman aged 50 to 65 with alopecia areata. Some clones in this sample may be carry-over from other donors' samples.

This clonotype was seen a few times. CDR3 coding DNA: TGCAGCGCGAGGAGGGGGCAGGACACTGAAGCTTTCTTT. Amino acid sequence: CSARRGQDTEAFF. The rearrangement links TRBV29-1 to TRBJ1-1; 7 bases align to TRBD1. The ends lost 7 bases at V and 3 bases at J; junction bases unmatched: 8. Looked up from germline, CDR1 is SQVTM and CDR2 is ANQGSEA. The CDR3 has 13 amino acids.

The chain is built from TRBV5-1 and TRBJ1-2; possibly TRBD1 for D (6 bases). CDR1 is SGHRS and CDR2 is YFSETQ in the germline V gene. V was clipped by 4 bases and J by 6 bases, with 10 bases between them. The CDR3 is 12 residues long. CDR3 residues: CASSGDMNGYTF. CDR3 DNA sequence: TGCGCCAGCAGCGGGGACATGAATGGCTACACCTTC.